What follows are 18 T cell receptor beta chains derived from one specimen sequenced in a study of blood T cell repertoires in COVID-19. TCRdb's copy holds only in-frame clones and misses some; the assay was immunoSEQ multiplex PCR. Among 200,000 to 250,000 clones listed, around 84% were seen once. The material sequenced was PBMCs or T cells enriched from blood (not recorded which). The receptors were sampled from a woman aged 40 to 49 who had recovered from COVID-19.

The table lists this clone with a count of one. The V gene is TRBV11-2, the J gene TRBJ2-2, with D possibly matching TRBD1 (6 bases). CDR1 and CDR2 from the germline V gene are SGHAT and FQNNGV. CDR3 length: 15 amino acids. V was clipped by 5 bases and J by 7 bases, with 17 bases between them. In DNA, the CDR3 is TGTGCCAGCAGCCAAACAACAGGGTATCACGGGGAGCTGTTTTTT. It is translated as CASSQTTGYHGELFF. The full variable domain, its missing parts supplied by reference TRBV11-2 and TRBJ2-2, is EAGVAQSPRYKIIEKRQSVAFWCNPISGHATLYWYQQILGQGPKLLIQFQNNGVVDDSQLPKDRFSAERLKGVDSTLKIQPAKLEDSAVYLCASSQTTGYHGELFFGEGSRLTVL.

The V and J genes are TRBV27 and TRBJ2-1; TRBD1 might be the D (5 bases). Looked up from germline, CDR1 is MNHEY and CDR2 is SMNVEV (reference sequence). CDR3 size: 14 residues. Trimming took off 5 bases at V and 4 bases at J, with 12 bases between the two ends. CDR3 sequence reads: CASSGQGDYNEQFF. CDR3 bases: TGTGCCAGCAGTGGGCAGGGCGATTACAATGAGCAGTTCTTC.

This clone was seen more than once but under ten times. The V call is TRBV25-1, the J call TRBJ2-4, with TRBD1 identical over 7 bases. V dropped 4 bases and J dropped 9; count of bases not matched to a gene: 6. Germline V lookup: CDR1 MGHDK, CDR2 SYGVNS. There are 13 residues in the CDR3. The CDR3 bases are TGTGCCAGCAGTGGACAGGGAATCCCCATTCAGTACTTC. Translating gives CASSGQGIPIQYF.

V and J are TRBV5-1 and TRBJ2-7, with D maybe TRBD1 (6 bases). V lost 0 bases and J lost 5, with 15 bases in between. There are 15 residues in the CDR3. CDR1 is SGHRS, CDR2 YFSETQ, per germline. The CDR3 reads CASSLVATGFDEQYF. The DNA for the CDR3 is TGCGCCAGCAGCTTGGTGGCTACAGGGTTCGACGAGCAGTACTTC.

This sequence joins TRBV9 and TRBJ1-3, with TRBD1 matching 8 bases. Per the germline V gene, CDR1 is SGDLS and CDR2 is YYNGEE. CDR3 size: 16 residues. V lost 5 bases, J lost 2 bases, and 9 bases stayed unmatched. In DNA form, the CDR3 reads TGTGCCAGCAGTGGGCAGGCAGGGGGCACTGGAAACACCATATATTTT. This sequence encodes CASSGQAGGTGNTIYF.

The chain recombines TRBV25-1 with TRBJ2-2; D gene unclear. The V end was cut by 6 bases, the J end by 3 bases, with 11 bases between. CDR1 MGHDK and CDR2 SYGVNS come from the germline V gene. There are 14 residues in the CDR3. CDR3 DNA sequence: TGTGCCAGCAGCCCCGGTATGTACACCGGGGAGCTGTTTTTT. Amino acid sequence: CASSPGMYTGELFF.

V usage is TRBV11-2 and J usage is TRBJ2-2; TRBD2 might be the D (5 bases). V shed 1 base and J shed 8 bases, with 11 bases lying between them. CDR1 and CDR2 from the germline V gene are SGHAT and FQNNGV. The CDR3 totals 14 residues. This CDR3 reads CASSLVEGWGELFF. The CDR3 DNA is TGTGCCAGCAGCTTAGTTGAGGGATGGGGGGAGCTGTTTTTT.

The genes are TRBV9 and TRBJ1-5; D is undetermined. Trimming shortened V by 0 bases and J by 9 bases, and 10 bases separated the two germline ends. In germline, CDR1 is SGDLS, CDR2 YYNGEE. The CDR3 is 13 residues long. CDR3 loop: CASSVDGWSPQHF. The CDR3, as DNA: TGTGCCAGCAGCGTAGACGGGTGGTCGCCCCAGCATTTT. The whole variable domain, filled in from reference TRBV9 and TRBJ1-5, reads DSGVTQTPKHLITATGQRVTLRCSPRSGDLSVYWYQQSLDQGLQFLIQYYNGEERAKGNILERFSAQQFPDLHSELNLSSLELGDSALYFCASSVDGWSPQHFGDGTRLSIL.

The rearrangement uses TRBV2 and TRBJ1-5; 9 bases are a match to TRBD1. This CDR3 is 15 amino acids long. V trimming: 1 base; J trimming: 2 bases; junction bases outside the gene matches: 0. CDR1 SNHLY and CDR2 FYNNEI come from the germline V gene. The CDR3 DNA reads as TGTGCCAGCAGTGAAGGGACAGGGGGCAATCAGCCCCAGCATTTT. Translation: CASSEGTGGNQPQHF.

The chain recombines TRBV3-1 (or the pseudogene TRBV3-2) with TRBJ1-5; no reliable D call. V was clipped by 1 base and J by 5 bases, with 15 bases between them. The CDR3 runs to 16 residues. CDR1 LGHDT and CDR2 YNNKEL come from the germline V gene (reference sequence). CDR3: CASSQGRSIVDQPQHF. Here the CDR3 DNA reads TGTGCCAGCAGCCAAGGACGGAGTATAGTCGATCAGCCCCAGCATTTT.

The CDR3 sequence is CASSLAPGTDTQYF. For the CDR3, the DNA is TGTGCCAGCAGCTTAGCACCAGGGACAGATACGCAGTATTTT. This sequence joins TRBV7-8 and TRBJ2-3; a weak D match, TRBD1 (5 bases). Between the trimmed V and J ends, which lost 0 bases and 3 bases, there was a span of 7 bases. This CDR3 contains 14 residues. The germline V gene encodes CDR1 SGHVS and CDR2 FQNEAQ.

CDR3 bases: TGTGCCAGCAGCCAAGTATACGGGAACGAGCAGTACTTC. Translated: CASSQVYGNEQYF. The V and J genes are TRBV3-1 (or the pseudogene TRBV3-2) and TRBJ2-7, with D maybe TRBD2 (5 bases). Germline V gene data show CDR1 as LGHDT and CDR2 as YNNKEL (reference sequence). The germline V and J ends were trimmed by 1 base and 5 bases, with 9 bases remaining between them. CDR3 length equals 13 residues.

The J gene is TRBJ1-2, the V gene TRBV27; 9 positions agree with TRBD1. This CDR3 region has 13 residues. Trimming cost V 5 bases and J 6 bases; bases outside gene matches: 4. Germline loops: CDR1 MNHEY, CDR2 SMNVEV (reference sequence). CDR3 sequence: CASSANRGHGYTF. DNA of the CDR3: TGTGCCAGCAGTGCAAACAGGGGGCATGGCTACACCTTC.

The chain uses TRBV21-1 and TRBJ2-7; TRBD2 is the table's D call and was not checked against the DNA. TRBV21-1 is deemed a pseudogene. The CDR3 extends over 17 amino acids. CDR3 DNA: TGTGCCAGCAGCAAAGCCTGGGGGGGGTTTAGCTCCTACGAGCAGTACGTC. Translated: CASSKAWGGFSSYEQYV.

This clone was counted a single time. The chain recombines TRBV28 with TRBJ2-7; 8 bases fit TRBD2. The germline CDR1 and CDR2 sequences are MDHEN and SYDVKM. The CDR3 covers 16 residues. V was clipped by 5 bases and J by 0 bases; unmatched bases: 9. The chain's CDR3 is CASSPRPGTSSYEQYF. As DNA, the CDR3 is TGTGCCAGCAGTCCCCGACCCGGGACTAGCTCCTACGAGCAGTACTTC.

The gene calls are TRBV12-3 or TRBV12-4 and TRBJ1-4; D unresolved. The CDR3 consists of 11 residues. Trimming removed 4 bases from V and 8 bases from J, with 5 bases in between. The CDR3 protein is CASSYTEKLFF. For the CDR3, the DNA is TGTGCCAGCAGTTACACCGAAAAACTGTTTTTT.

This clone came up once. J is TRBJ2-7 and V is TRBV2; 10 bases match TRBD1. V lost 5 bases and J lost 1; bases outside the gene matches: 11. Germline assignment: CDR1 SNHLY and CDR2 FYNNEI. The CDR3 is made up of 17 amino acids. The CDR3 loop is CASSPQYGTGASYEQYV. The CDR3 nucleotides read TGTGCCAGCAGTCCCCAATACGGGACAGGGGCGTCCTACGAGCAGTACGTC.

The V gene is TRBV7-9, the J gene TRBJ2-1; possibly TRBD1 for D (6 bases). V was clipped by 5 bases and J by 3 bases, with 11 bases between them. The CDR3 has 14 amino acids. CDR1 and CDR2 from the germline V gene are SEHNR and FQNEAQ (reference sequence). CDR3 loop: CASSESGVYNEQFF. DNA for the CDR3: TGTGCCAGCAGCGAATCAGGGGTCTACAATGAGCAGTTCTTC.